This T cell receptor beta chain originates from a study of patients and donors after allogeneic stem cell transplantation. Each CDR3 protein is one row after TCRdb ran MiXCR on the RT-PCR reads. The sample yields hundreds of thousands of distinct CDR3 sequences, under 20% seen once. This clonotype was recorded at least ten times. V was pared by 0 bases and J by 0 bases, with 4 bases of the junction left unmatched. Germline lookup yields CDR1 KGHSH and CDR2 LQKENI. The CDR3 contains 17 residues. The V gene is TRBV18, the J gene TRBJ2-1, with 8 bases lining up with TRBD2. The sequencing input was blood, either unsorted or a sorted T cell fraction (not recorded which). The clonotype comes from a human donor who was either an allogeneic HSCT recipient or a stem cell or donor lymphocyte infusion donor (not recorded which). It is not recorded whose cells these are; they may come from a transplant donor. CDR3 nucleotides: TGTGCCAGCTCACCACCAGCGCGGGAGGCCTCCTACAATGAGCAGTTCTTC. Amino acid sequence: CASSPPAREASYNEQFF. Drawing the rest from reference TRBV18 and TRBJ2-1, the complete variable domain is NAGVMQNPRHLVRRRGQEARLRCSPMKGHSHVYWYRQLPEEGLKFMVYLQKENIIDESGMPKERFSAEFPKEGPSILRIQQVVRGDSAAYFCASSPPAREASYNEQFFGPGTRLTVL.